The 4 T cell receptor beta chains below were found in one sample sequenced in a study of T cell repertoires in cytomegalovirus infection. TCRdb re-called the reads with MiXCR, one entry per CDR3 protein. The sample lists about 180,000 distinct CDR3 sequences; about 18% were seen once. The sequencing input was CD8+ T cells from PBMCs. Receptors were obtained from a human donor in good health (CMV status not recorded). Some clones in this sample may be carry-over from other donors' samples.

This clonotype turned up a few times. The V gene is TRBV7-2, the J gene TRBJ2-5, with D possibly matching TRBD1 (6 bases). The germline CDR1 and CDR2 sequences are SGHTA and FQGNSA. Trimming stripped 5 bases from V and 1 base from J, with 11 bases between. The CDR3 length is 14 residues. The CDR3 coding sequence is TGTGCCAGCAGCGTGGGACACCGCCAAGAGACCCAGTACTTC. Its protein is CASSVGHRQETQYF.

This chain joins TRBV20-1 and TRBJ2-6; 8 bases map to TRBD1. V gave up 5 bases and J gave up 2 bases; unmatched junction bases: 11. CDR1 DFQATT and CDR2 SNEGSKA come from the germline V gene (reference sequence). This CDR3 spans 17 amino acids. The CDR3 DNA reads TGCAGTGCTTCTCCGACAGGGGACTCGCCTGGGGCCAACGTCCTGACTTTC. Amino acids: CSASPTGDSPGANVLTF.

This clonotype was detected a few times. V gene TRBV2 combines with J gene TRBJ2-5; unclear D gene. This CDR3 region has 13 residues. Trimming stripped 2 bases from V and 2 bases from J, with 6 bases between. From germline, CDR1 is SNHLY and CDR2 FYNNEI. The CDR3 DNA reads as TGTGCCAGCAGTGAATGGAGACAAGAGACCCAGTACTTC. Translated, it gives CASSEWRQETQYF.

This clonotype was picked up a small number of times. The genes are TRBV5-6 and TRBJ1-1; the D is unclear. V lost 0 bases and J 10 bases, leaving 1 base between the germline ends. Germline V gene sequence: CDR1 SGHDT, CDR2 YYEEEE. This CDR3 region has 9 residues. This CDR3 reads CASSLGAFF. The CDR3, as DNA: TGTGCCAGCAGCTTGGGAGCTTTCTTT.